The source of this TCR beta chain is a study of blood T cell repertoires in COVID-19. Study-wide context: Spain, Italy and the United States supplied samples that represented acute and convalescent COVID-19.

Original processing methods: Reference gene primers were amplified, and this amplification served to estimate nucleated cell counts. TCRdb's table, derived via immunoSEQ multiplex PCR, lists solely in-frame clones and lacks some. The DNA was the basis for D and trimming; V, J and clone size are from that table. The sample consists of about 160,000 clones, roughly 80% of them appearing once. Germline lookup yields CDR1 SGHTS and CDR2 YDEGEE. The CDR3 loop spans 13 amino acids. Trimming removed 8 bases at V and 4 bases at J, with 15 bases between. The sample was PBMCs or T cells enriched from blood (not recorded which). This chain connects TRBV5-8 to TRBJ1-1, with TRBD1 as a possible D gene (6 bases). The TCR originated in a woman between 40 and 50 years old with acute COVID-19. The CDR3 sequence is CASVKGGGTEAFF. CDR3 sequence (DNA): TGTGCCAGTGTTAAGGGGGGGGGCACTGAAGCTTTCTTT.